A single sample is the source of the 21 T cell receptor beta chains below, sequenced in a study of OX40 agonist ivuxolimab in advanced cancers. The table came from immunoSEQ multiplex PCR; TCRdb's copy has only in-frame clones and leaves some out. The sample contains 70,000 to 85,000 clones, 84% of which appear only once. Sequenced material: CD4+ or CD8+ T cells sorted from blood, taken in a trial of the OX40 agonist ivuxolimab. Source of these receptors: an adult with an advanced solid tumor such as melanoma, head and neck, liver or kidney cancer.

This sequence joins TRBV19 and TRBJ2-3, with D possibly being TRBD1 (5 bases). V was pared by 4 bases and J by 3 bases, with 26 bases between. Germline CDR1 LNHDA, CDR2 SQIVND (reference sequence). CDR3 length equals 19 residues. CDR3 loop: CASSTAPVTALGETDTQYF. In nucleotides, the CDR3 is TGTGCCAGTAGTACCGCCCCTGTGACAGCGCTAGGAGAAACAGATACGCAGTATTTT.

The rearrangement uses TRBV2 and TRBJ2-3; the match to TRBD2 covers 7 bases. Losses at the gene ends were 3 bases for V and 4 bases for J; bases not matched to a gene: 7. Germline-derived CDR1 and CDR2 are SNHLY and FYNNEI. The CDR3 is made up of 15 amino acids. In DNA, the CDR3 is TGTGCCAGCAGTGACGGGCGGGGAGGGGCAGATACGCAGTATTTT. Encoded protein: CASSDGRGGADTQYF.

The rearrangement joins TRBV7-6 to TRBJ2-3; 8 bases map to TRBD1. V lost 0 bases to trimming and J lost 5 bases; unmatched junction nucleotides: 1. CDR3 size: 14 residues. Germline V gene lookup returns CDR1 SGHVS and CDR2 FNYEAQ. The CDR3 is CASSLADREDTQYF. The CDR3 DNA sequence: TGTGCCAGCAGCTTAGCGGACAGGGAAGATACGCAGTATTTT.

The chain uses TRBV2 and TRBJ2-7, with TRBD1 matching 7 bases. Germline CDR1 is SNHLY and CDR2 is FYNNEI. The V gene end was trimmed by 9 bases and the J gene end by 2 bases; junction bases not matched to a gene: 7. The CDR3 contains 13 residues. The CDR3 here is CASTRDSPYEQYF. For the CDR3, the DNA is TGTGCCAGTACCAGGGACAGCCCCTACGAGCAGTACTTC.

The chain employs TRBV11-3 and TRBJ2-3; perhaps TRBD2 as D (7 bases). Trimming removed 0 bases at V and 2 bases at J, with 24 bases between. Per germline, CDR1 SGHNT and CDR2 YENEEA. This CDR3 has 20 amino acids. CDR3 coding DNA: TGTGCCAGCAGCTTAGATCCCCCCTCGGGCGGGGGCCTTCACACAGATACGCAGTATTTT. As protein: CASSLDPPSGGGLHTDTQYF.

The chain joins TRBV7-2 to TRBJ2-1; possible D gene TRBD1, 5 bases. V was cut by 5 bases and J by 9 bases, with 8 bases left in between. Germline CDR1 SGHTA, CDR2 FQGNSA. The CDR3 extends over 11 amino acids. For the CDR3, the DNA is TGTGCCAGCAGCCAAAGGGGTGAGCAGTTCTTC. Protein product: CASSQRGEQFF.

This clone was seen a single time. The chain recombines TRBV7-6 with TRBJ2-2; perhaps TRBD2 as D (5 bases). V lost 5 bases and J 1 base, leaving 14 bases between the germline ends. Germline CDR1 reads SGHVS; CDR2 reads FNYEAQ. The CDR3 covers 16 residues. CDR3 sequence reads: CASSPGRGRNTGELFF. CDR3 DNA: TGTGCCAGCAGCCCCGGACGAGGGCGGAACACCGGGGAGCTGTTTTTT.

This chain links TRBV7-3 with TRBJ2-7; 7 bases are a match to TRBD1. J gave up 6 bases and V 5 bases, and 4 bases lay outside the gene matches. CDR1 and CDR2 (germline): SGHTA, FQGTGA. This CDR3 contains 12 residues. The CDR3 spells CASSDTGVEQYF. DNA of the CDR3: TGTGCCAGCAGCGACACAGGGGTCGAGCAGTACTTC.

CDR3 bases: TGTGCCAGCAGCGTCGGGACATATGGCTACACCTTC. Amino acids: CASSVGTYGYTF. The gene calls are TRBV7-2 and TRBJ1-2, with a tentative D call TRBD1 (6 bases). The germline V gene has CDR1 SGHTA and CDR2 FQGNSA. V dropped 5 bases and J dropped 5 bases, with 9 bases sitting between them. The CDR3 sequence is 12 residues long.

This clone was recorded once. The chain combines TRBV7-9 with TRBJ1-2; the D gene is possibly TRBD1 (5 bases). Per germline, CDR1 SEHNR and CDR2 FQNEAQ (reference sequence). V lost 5 bases and J lost 8, with 18 bases in between. The CDR3 has 14 residues. Here the CDR3 reads CASSPTTGPGGYTF. CDR3 nucleotide sequence: TGTGCCAGCAGCCCGACAACAGGCCCTGGCGGCTACACCTTC.

The rearrangement joins TRBV7-2 to TRBJ2-2; TRBD2 might be the D (7 bases). The germline gives CDR1 SGHTA, CDR2 FQGNSA. This CDR3 contains 16 residues. The V end lost 5 bases, the J end lost 3 bases, and 16 bases lay between the germline ends. The CDR3 coding sequence is TGTGCCAGCAGCACACGGGGGGCCTTGGACACCGGGGAGCTGTTTTTT. It codes for CASSTRGALDTGELFF. Full variable domain (remainder filled in from reference TRBV7-2 and TRBJ2-2): GAGVSQSPSNKVTEKGKDVELRCDPISGHTALYWYRQSLGQGLEFLIYFQGNSAPDKSGLPSDRFSAERTGGSVSTLTIQRTQQEDSAVYLCASSTRGALDTGELFFGEGSRLTVL.

V and J are TRBV6-6 and TRBJ1-5; the D gene is possibly TRBD1 (6 bases). The CDR3 has 15 residues. Trimming stripped 8 bases from V and 5 bases from J, with 19 bases between. Germline CDR1 is MNHNY and CDR2 is SVGAGI (reference sequence). This CDR3 reads CASRLQGGFDQPQHF. CDR3 nucleotides: TGTGCCAGCCGATTACAGGGTGGTTTCGATCAGCCCCAGCATTTT.

The J gene is TRBJ2-1, the V gene TRBV11-3, with D possibly being TRBD1 or TRBD2 (7 bases each). V was clipped by 3 bases and J by 3 bases, with 21 bases between them. Germline loops: CDR1 SGHNT, CDR2 YENEEA. The CDR3 contains 18 residues. CDR3 DNA: TGTGCCAGCAGCTTGGGGGGGCCGGGACAGCCTTACTACAATGAGCAGTTCTTC. Translating it yields CASSLGGPGQPYYNEQFF.

The chain recombines TRBV6-6 with TRBJ1-2; perhaps TRBD1 as D (6 bases). V lost 5 bases and J 5 bases, leaving 9 bases between the germline ends. This CDR3 region has 12 residues. Per germline, CDR1 MNHNY and CDR2 SVGAGI (reference sequence). The CDR3 DNA sequence: TGTGCCAGCAGTCAGGGGATTTATGGCTACACCTTC. Translating gives CASSQGIYGYTF.

In this sample, this clone turned up a few times. The V call is TRBV29-1, the J call TRBJ1-1; 11 positions match TRBD1. Germline V CDR1 and CDR2: SQVTM, ANQGSEA. The CDR3 has 14 residues. V shed 6 bases and J 3 bases; nucleotides not matched to a gene: 6. The CDR3 DNA follows: TGCAGCGTCCGGACAGGGGGCATGGACACTGAAGCTTTCTTT. It specifies CSVRTGGMDTEAFF.

This chain joins TRBV28 and TRBJ2-7; the match to TRBD2 covers 10 bases. The junction had 12 bases not matched to a gene; V was cut back by 3 bases and J by 4 bases. The germline V gene encodes CDR1 MDHEN and CDR2 SYDVKM. This CDR3 is 17 amino acids long. For the CDR3, the DNA is TGTGCCAGCAGTTTCACCATCGTAGCGGGGGGTGGTTACGAGCAGTACTTC. Residues: CASSFTIVAGGGYEQYF. Full variable domain (remainder filled in from reference TRBV28 and TRBJ2-7): DVKVTQSSRYLVKRTGEKVFLECVQDMDHENMFWYRQDPGLGLRLIYFSYDVKMKEKGDIPEGYSVSREKKERFSLILESASTNQTSMYLCASSFTIVAGGGYEQYFGPGTRLTVT.

The chain is built from TRBV5-1 and TRBJ1-5, with 7 bases identical to TRBD1. CDR1 is SGHRS and CDR2 is YFSETQ in the germline V gene. V lost 2 bases and J lost 5; bases outside the gene matches: 4. The CDR3 contains 14 residues. The CDR3 region is CASSFGGGDQPQHF. CDR3 in DNA: TGCGCCAGCAGCTTTGGAGGGGGCGATCAGCCCCAGCATTTT. Full variable domain (rest looked up from reference TRBV5-1 and TRBJ1-5): KAGVTQTPRYLIKTRGQQVTLSCSPISGHRSVSWYQQTPGQGLQFLFEYFSETQRNKGNFPGRFSGRQFSNSRSEMNVSTLELGDSALYLCASSFGGGDQPQHFGDGTRLSIL.

This sequence joins TRBV6-6 and TRBJ1-2; 9 bases are a match to TRBD1. The CDR3 spans 15 residues. The J segment lost 8 bases and the V segment lost 2 bases, leaving 9 bases of the junction unmatched. In germline, CDR1 is MNHNY, CDR2 SVGAGI (reference sequence). CDR3 sequence reads: CASSYATGGRGGYTF. The CDR3 nucleotides are TGTGCCAGCAGTTACGCCACAGGGGGCCGGGGCGGCTACACCTTC.

This rearrangement joins TRBV5-4 to TRBJ2-1, with 9 positions matching TRBD2. The CDR3 is 14 residues long. The germline V gene has CDR1 SGHNT and CDR2 YYREEE (reference sequence). Losses at the gene ends were 5 bases for V and 7 bases for J; bases not matched to a gene: 7. CDR3 protein: CASRRLADDNEQFF. CDR3 coding DNA: TGTGCCAGCAGGCGACTAGCGGATGATAATGAGCAGTTCTTC.

This clone was recorded a few times. This chain links TRBV9 with TRBJ1-2; TRBD1 is a possible D gene (5 bases). This CDR3 contains 17 residues. The ends were cut back, 1 base at V and 3 bases at J, with 19 bases in the middle. Germline loops: CDR1 SGDLS, CDR2 YYNGEE. The CDR3 DNA is TGTGCCAGCAGCGTACCTCGGGGCCAAGCCGATGACTATGGCTACACCTTC. This translates into CASSVPRGQADDYGYTF.

V usage is TRBV5-3 and J usage is TRBJ2-1, with 9 positions matching TRBD2. TRBV5-3 is known as an ORF, though its function is uncertain. With V trimmed by 0 bases and J by 6 bases, 7 bases remained unmatched. The CDR3 extends over 16 amino acids. The CDR3 protein is CARSLDGLAPANEQFF. The CDR3 DNA reads as TGTGCCAGAAGCTTGGACGGACTAGCGCCCGCCAATGAGCAGTTCTTC.